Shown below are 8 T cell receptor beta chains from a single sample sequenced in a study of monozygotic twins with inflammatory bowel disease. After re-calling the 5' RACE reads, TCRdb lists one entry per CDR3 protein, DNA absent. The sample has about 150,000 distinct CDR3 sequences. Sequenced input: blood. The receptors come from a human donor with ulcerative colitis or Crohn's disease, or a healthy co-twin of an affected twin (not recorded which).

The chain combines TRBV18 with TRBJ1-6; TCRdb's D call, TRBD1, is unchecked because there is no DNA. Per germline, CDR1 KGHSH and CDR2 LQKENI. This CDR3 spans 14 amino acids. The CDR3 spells CASSQGAGDSPLHF. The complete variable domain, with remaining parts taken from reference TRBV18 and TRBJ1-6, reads NAGVMQNPRHLVRRRGQEARLRCSPMKGHSHVYWYRQLPEEGLKFMVYLQKENIIDESGMPKERFSAEFPKEGPSILRIQQVVRGDSAAYFCASSQGAGDSPLHFGNGTRLTVT.

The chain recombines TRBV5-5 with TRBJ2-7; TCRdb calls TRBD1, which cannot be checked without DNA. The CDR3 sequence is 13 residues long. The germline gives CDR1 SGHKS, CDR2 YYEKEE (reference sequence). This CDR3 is CASSREIDGEQYF.

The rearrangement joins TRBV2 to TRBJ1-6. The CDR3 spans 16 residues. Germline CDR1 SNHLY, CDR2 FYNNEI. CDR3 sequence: CASSERQEPYNSPLHF.

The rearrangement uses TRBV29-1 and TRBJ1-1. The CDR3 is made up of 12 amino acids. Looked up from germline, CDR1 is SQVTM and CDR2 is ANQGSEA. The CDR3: CSGTAVDTEAFF. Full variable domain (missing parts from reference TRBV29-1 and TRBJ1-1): SAVISQKPSRDICQRGTSLTIQCQVDSQVTMMFWYRQQPGQSLTLIATANQGSEATYESGFVIDKFPISRPNLTFSTLTVSNMSPEDSSIYLCSGTAVDTEAFFGQGTRLTVV.

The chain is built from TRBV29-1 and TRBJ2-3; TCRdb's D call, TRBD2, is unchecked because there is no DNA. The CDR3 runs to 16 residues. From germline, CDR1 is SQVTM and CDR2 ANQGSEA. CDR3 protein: CSVKGRASGTTDTQYF.

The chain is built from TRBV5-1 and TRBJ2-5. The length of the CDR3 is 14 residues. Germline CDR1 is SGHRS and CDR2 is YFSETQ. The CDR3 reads CASSLQVGEETQYF.

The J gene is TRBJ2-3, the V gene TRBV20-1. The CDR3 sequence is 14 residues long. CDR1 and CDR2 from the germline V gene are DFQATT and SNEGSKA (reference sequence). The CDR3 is CSARGPSGADTQYF.

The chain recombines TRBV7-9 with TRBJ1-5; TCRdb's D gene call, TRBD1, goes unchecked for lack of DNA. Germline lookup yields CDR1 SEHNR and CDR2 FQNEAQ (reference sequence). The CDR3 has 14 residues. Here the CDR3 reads CASSIRGSNQPQHF. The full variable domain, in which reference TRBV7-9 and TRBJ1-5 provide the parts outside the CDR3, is DTGVSQNPRHKITKRGQNVTFRCDPISEHNRLYWYRQTLGQGPEFLTYFQNEAQLEKSRLLSDRFSAERPKGSFSTLEIQRTEQGDSAMYLCASSIRGSNQPQHFGDGTRLSIL.